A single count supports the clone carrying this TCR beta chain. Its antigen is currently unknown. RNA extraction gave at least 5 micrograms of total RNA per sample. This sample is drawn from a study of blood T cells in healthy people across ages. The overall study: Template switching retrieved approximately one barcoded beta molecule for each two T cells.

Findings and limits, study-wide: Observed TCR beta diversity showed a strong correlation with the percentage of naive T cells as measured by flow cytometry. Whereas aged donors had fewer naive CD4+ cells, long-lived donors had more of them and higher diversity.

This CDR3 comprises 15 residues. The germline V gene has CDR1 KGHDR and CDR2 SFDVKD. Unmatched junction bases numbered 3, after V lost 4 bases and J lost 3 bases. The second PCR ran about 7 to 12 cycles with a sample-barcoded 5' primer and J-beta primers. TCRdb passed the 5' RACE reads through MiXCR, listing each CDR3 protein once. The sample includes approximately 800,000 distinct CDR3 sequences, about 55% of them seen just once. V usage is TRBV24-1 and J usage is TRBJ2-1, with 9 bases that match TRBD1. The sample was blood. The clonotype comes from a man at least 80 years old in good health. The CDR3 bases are TGTGCCACCAGTGACACAGGGGGCCGCTACAATGAGCAGTTCTTC. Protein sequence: CATSDTGGRYNEQFF.